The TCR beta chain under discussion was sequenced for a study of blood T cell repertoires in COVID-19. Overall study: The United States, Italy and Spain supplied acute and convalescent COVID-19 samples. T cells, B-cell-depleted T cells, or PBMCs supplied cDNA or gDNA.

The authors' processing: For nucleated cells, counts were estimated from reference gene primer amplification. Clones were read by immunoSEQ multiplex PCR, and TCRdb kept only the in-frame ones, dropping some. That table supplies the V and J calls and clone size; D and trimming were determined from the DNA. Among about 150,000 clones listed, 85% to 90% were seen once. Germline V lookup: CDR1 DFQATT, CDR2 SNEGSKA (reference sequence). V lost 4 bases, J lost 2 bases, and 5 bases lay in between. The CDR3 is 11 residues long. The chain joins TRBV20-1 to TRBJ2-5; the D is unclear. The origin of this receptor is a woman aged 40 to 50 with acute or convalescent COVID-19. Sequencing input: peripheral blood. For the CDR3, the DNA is TGCAGTGCTAACAGACAAGAGACCCAGTACTTC. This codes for CSANRQETQYF.